The 14 T cell receptor beta chains below were found in one sample sequenced in a study of metastatic and nonmetastatic thyroid tumors. Nobody among the patients had been given any treatment before thyroid surgery. With MiXCR, TCRdb reprocessed the PCR reads. The sample records 90,000 or so clones, less than 10% being singletons. Material for sequencing was blood. The receptors were gathered from a female donor with papillary thyroid cancer or a benign thyroid nodule (not recorded which). Some clones in this sample may be carry-over from other donors' samples.

V usage is TRBV20-1 and J usage is TRBJ2-7; a weak D match, TRBD2 (6 bases). This CDR3 is 12 amino acids long. Trimming removed 3 bases at V and 3 bases at J, with 9 bases between. The germline CDR1 and CDR2 sequences are DFQATT and SNEGSKA (reference sequence). Here the CDR3 DNA reads TGCAGTGCTAGTTACGGGGGCTACGAGCAGTACTTC. Protein: CSASYGGYEQYF.

This clone has ten or more counts. The chain couples TRBV12-5 to TRBJ1-2, with TRBD1 identical over 11 bases. V lost 5 bases to trimming and J lost 7 bases; unmatched junction nucleotides: 9. Germline V gene data show CDR1 as LGHNT and CDR2 as FRNRAP. The CDR3 length is 15 residues. The CDR3 spells CASGMPDRGRFGYTF. The CDR3 DNA sequence: TGTGCTAGTGGTATGCCGGACAGGGGGCGATTTGGCTACACCTTC.

This clone showed up many times. The gene calls are TRBV20-1 and TRBJ2-2; D might be TRBD2 (6 bases). The CDR3 is 12 residues long. CDR1 and CDR2 (germline): DFQATT, SNEGSKA (reference sequence). As DNA, the CDR3 is TGCAGCGCTCTAGGGACTCCCGGGGAGCTGTTTTTT. Translated: CSALGTPGELFF.

On this clone itself: A read error may be the cause here, since a much bigger clone is one base away. This rearrangement joins TRBV18 to TRBJ2-3; no definite D call. Germline V CDR1 and CDR2: KGHSH, LQKENI. Between the trimmed V and J ends, which lost 0 bases and 0 bases, there was a span of 10 bases. This CDR3 region has 16 residues. In DNA, the CDR3 is TGTGCCAGCTCACCACCGTCCGGGTGTAGCACAGATACGCAGTATTTT. The encoded protein is CASSPPSGCSTDTQYF.

The J gene is TRBJ2-5, the V gene TRBV5-5; TRBD1 is a possible D gene (5 bases). V lost 0 bases to trimming and J lost 8 bases, with 23 bases between them. The CDR3 spans 17 residues. CDR1 is SGHKS and CDR2 is YYEKEE in the germline V gene (reference sequence). CDR3 sequence reads: CASSLEGRPGSLITQYF. The CDR3 DNA is TGTGCCAGCAGCTTGGAGGGAAGACCAGGGTCTCTGATAACCCAGTACTTC.

This clone was seen a few times. The chain joins TRBV3-1 to TRBJ2-5; 8 nucleotides line up with TRBD2. The CDR3 loop spans 14 amino acids. Germline values: CDR1 LGHDT, CDR2 YNNKEL (reference sequence). V trimming: 5 bases; J trimming: 5 bases; junction bases outside the gene matches: 7. CDR3 loop: CASSFRTSSETQYF. For the CDR3, the DNA is TGTGCCAGCAGCTTTCGGACTAGCTCCGAGACCCAGTACTTC.

This clone has a count of ten or more. This chain connects TRBV7-8 to TRBJ1-6; 8 bases fit TRBD1. V trimming: 5 bases; J trimming: 11 bases; junction bases outside the gene matches: 11. The CDR3 spans 15 residues. Germline-derived CDR1 and CDR2 are SGHVS and FQNEAQ. DNA for the CDR3: TGTGCCAGCAGCACCCGGACAGGGTTAGGGCCACCCCTCCACTTT. It translates to CASSTRTGLGPPLHF.

This clone appeared a few times. One end of the junction varies from germline; a read error may be responsible. The same CDR3 also results from other DNA sequences found in this sample. This sequence joins TRBV18 and TRBJ2-2; TRBD1 matches at 7 bases. Germline V CDR1 and CDR2: KGHSH, LQKENI. The CDR3 is 15 residues long. CDR3 residues: CASSPTGYLSRELFF. CDR3 sequence (DNA): TGTGCCAGCTCACCGACAGGGTATTTATCGAGGGAACTGTTTTTT.

This clone occurred many times. The chain links TRBV20-1 to TRBJ2-7, with TRBD2 matching 9 bases. The CDR3 loop spans 15 amino acids. The germline gives CDR1 DFQATT, CDR2 SNEGSKA (reference sequence). V lost 5 bases and J lost 2; bases outside the gene matches: 10. CDR3: CSARASAGGPYEQYF. The CDR3 bases are TGCAGTGCTCGCGCCTCTGCGGGGGGGCCCTACGAGCAGTACTTC.

This clone was counted only a few times. A read error may explain this, as a much larger clone is one base away. The rearrangement links TRBV28 to TRBJ1-5; D is undetermined. CDR1 is MDHEN and CDR2 is SYDVKM in the germline V gene. The CDR3 is made up of 14 amino acids. V was trimmed by 5 bases and J by 12 bases, leaving 20 bases between them. Here the CDR3 reads CASSPLTGPFGQHF. CDR3 DNA sequence: TGTGCCAGCAGTCCTCTTACCGGGCCTTTCGGCCAGCATTTT.

The table lists this clone with many counts. Given a much more abundant clone one base away, this may be a read error. This chain uses TRBV27 with TRBJ1-2; TRBD1 matches at 8 bases. Germline lookup yields CDR1 MNHEY and CDR2 SMNVEV (reference sequence). This CDR3 has 15 amino acids. The CDR3 reads CASSLGRGRGDGCTF. The CDR3 DNA follows: TGTGCCAGCAGTTTAGGCAGGGGGCGCGGTGATGGCTGCACCTTC.

At least ten counts were recorded for this clone. The chain carries TRBV11-2 and TRBJ2-7; TRBD1 matches at 8 bases. The CDR3 runs 13 residues. Germline-derived CDR1 and CDR2 are SGHAT and FQNNGV. Germline trimming cut 5 bases from V and 2 bases from J; bases unmatched to any gene: 2. CDR3 nucleotide sequence: TGTGCCAGCAGCCTACAGGGGGCCTACGAGCAGTACTTC. Translation: CASSLQGAYEQYF.

This clone was picked up many times. The same CDR3 arises from other DNA sequences in this sample as well. The CDR3: CASSVTSLAKNIQYF. Here the CDR3 DNA reads TGCGCCAGCAGTGTCACGTCTCTAGCCAAAAACATTCAGTACTTC. This chain joins TRBV10-2 and TRBJ2-4; D uncertain. V was trimmed by 4 bases and J by 0 bases, leaving 10 bases between them. In germline, CDR1 is WSHSY, CDR2 SAAADI. There are 15 residues in the CDR3.

This clone has ten or more counts. V usage is TRBV12-3 or TRBV12-4 and J usage is TRBJ2-7, with TRBD1 as a possible D gene (6 bases). The CDR3 spans 14 residues. Trimming cost V 3 bases and J 5 bases, with 14 bases left between them. Here the CDR3 DNA reads TGTGCCAGCAGTTTTTCTCCTCAGGGGCACGAGCAGTACTTC. The encoded protein is CASSFSPQGHEQYF.